The T cell receptor beta chain described here comes from a study of CD8 T cells in Susac syndrome. Study-level findings and limits: The authors acknowledged that their TCR sequencing and HLA analysis involved a relatively small number of individuals.

RNA totalling about 0.5 to 1 ug underwent reverse transcription with random hexamers. Multiplex PCR with immunoSEQ amplified the TCR beta CDR3 across 54 Vbeta and 13 Jbeta. TCRdb re-analysed the immunoSEQ multiplex PCR reads in MiXCR, keeping a single row per CDR3 protein. The sample lists about 280,000 distinct CDR3 sequences; 70% to 90% were seen once. Germline CDR1 is MDHEN and CDR2 is SYDVKM. This CDR3 region has 10 residues. The V and J ends lost 7 bases and 7 bases respectively, with 8 bases between them. The TEMRA cells underwent FACS enrichment, while the CD8+ and CD4+ T cells underwent negative isolation. Regarding this clonotype: Antigen unknown.

The rearrangement joins TRBV28 to TRBJ2-7; TRBD2 is a possible D gene (5 bases). This receptor was identified in a human donor with multiple sclerosis. The sample was CD8+ T cells from PBMCs. Here the CDR3 reads CASKEGEQYF. The DNA for the CDR3 is TGTGCCAGCAAAGAGGGAGAGCAGTACTTC. The whole variable domain, remainder taken from reference TRBV28 and TRBJ2-7, is DVKVTQSSRYLVKRTGEKVFLECVQDMDHENMFWYRQDPGLGLRLIYFSYDVKMKEKGDIPEGYSVSREKKERFSLILESASTNQTSMYLCASKEGEQYFGPGTRLTVT.